The TCR beta chain described here comes from a study of blood T cell repertoires in COVID-19. At the level of the study: The analysed material was cDNA or gDNA that came from T cells, B-cell-depleted T cells, or PBMCs.

TCRdb keeps only in-frame clones here, not all; method: immunoSEQ multiplex PCR. The table lists 100,000 to 150,000 clones, 70% to 85% of them singletons. After removal of 6 bases from V and 7 bases from J, the junction contained 6 bases not matched to a gene. The CDR3 spans 13 residues. Germline CDR1 MNHEY, CDR2 SMNVEV (reference sequence). This TCR derives from a woman aged 80 or older with acute or convalescent COVID-19. Sequenced material: peripheral blood. The rearrangement links TRBV27 to TRBJ2-5; the match to TRBD1 covers 9 bases. CDR3 residues: CASRDRGRMTQYF. The CDR3 DNA sequence: TGTGCCAGCAGGGACAGGGGCCGAATGACCCAGTACTTC.